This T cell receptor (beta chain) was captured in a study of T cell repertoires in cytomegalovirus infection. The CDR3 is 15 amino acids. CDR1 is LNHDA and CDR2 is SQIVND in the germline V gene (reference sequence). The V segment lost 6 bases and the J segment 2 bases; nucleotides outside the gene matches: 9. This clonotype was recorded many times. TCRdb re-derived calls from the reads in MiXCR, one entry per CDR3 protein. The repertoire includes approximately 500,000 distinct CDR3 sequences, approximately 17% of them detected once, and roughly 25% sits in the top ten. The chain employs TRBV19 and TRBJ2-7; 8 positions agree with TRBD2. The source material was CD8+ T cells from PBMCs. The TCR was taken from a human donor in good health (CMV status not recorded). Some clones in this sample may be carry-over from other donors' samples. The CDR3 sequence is CASSFSGSPTYEQYF. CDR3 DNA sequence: TGTGCCAGTAGCTTCAGCGGGAGCCCGACCTACGAGCAGTACTTC.